Listed here are 8 T cell receptor beta chains from one sample, sequenced in a study of cytomegalovirus exposure and HLA in healthy donors. 60 Vbeta and 13 Jbeta primers were used in PCR. The repertoire was sequenced with immunoSEQ multiplex PCR; TCRdb's copy has only in-frame clones and lacks some. The sample has some 150,000 clones, around 67% seen once. What was sequenced was PBMCs. All receptors derive from a man between 18 and 29 years old in good health and CMV-seropositive.

This clone was observed a handful of times. This sequence joins TRBV2 and TRBJ1-1, with 7 bases lining up with TRBD1. V trimming: 6 bases; J trimming: 4 bases; junction bases outside the gene matches: 8. This CDR3 contains 14 residues. Germline CDR1 and CDR2: SNHLY and FYNNEI. Written as DNA, the CDR3 is TGTGCCAGCAGACTCACAGGGGTGAGCACTGAAGCTTTCTTT. It encodes CASRLTGVSTEAFF. Full variable domain (missing parts from reference TRBV2 and TRBJ1-1): EPEVTQTPSHQVTQMGQEVILRCVPISNHLYFYWYRQILGQKVEFLVSFYNNEISEKSEIFDDQFSVERPDGSNFTLKIRSTKLEDSAMYFCASRLTGVSTEAFFGQGTRLTVV.

V usage is TRBV15 and J usage is TRBJ2-1; 8 nucleotides agree with TRBD1. Germline assignment: CDR1 LNHNV and CDR2 YYDKDF (reference sequence). Trimming took 0 bases from V and 7 from J; bases not matched to a gene: 8. The CDR3 consists of 16 residues. CDR3 DNA sequence: TGTGCCACCAGCAGAGATCTGGACAGGGTCCGAAATGAGCAGTTCTTC. It translates to CATSRDLDRVRNEQFF. The full variable domain, rest sourced from reference TRBV15 and TRBJ2-1, is DAMVIQNPRYQVTQFGKPVTLSCSQTLNHNVMYWYQQKSSQAPKLLFHYYDKDFNNEADTPDNFQSRRPNTSFCFLDIRSPGLGDTAMYLCATSRDLDRVRNEQFFGPGTRLTVL.

CDR3 sequence: CSVVREPGQPQHF. The DNA for the CDR3 is TGCAGCGTTGTACGGGAGCCTGGGCAGCCCCAGCATTTT. The genes are TRBV29-1 and TRBJ1-5; D is uncertain. V gave up 4 bases and J gave up 7 bases, with 14 bases separating them. CDR3 size: 13 residues. CDR1 and CDR2 from the germline V gene are SQVTM and ANQGSEA.

The chain is built from TRBV4-1 and TRBJ2-7; 14 positions match TRBD2. The CDR3 contains 17 residues. The germline gives CDR1 MGHRA, CDR2 YSYEKL. Germline trimming cut 2 bases from V and 4 bases from J; bases unmatched to any gene: 7. CDR3 region: CASSQTGGTSGSYEQYF. CDR3 DNA: TGCGCCAGCAGCCAAACAGGGGGGACTAGCGGGAGTTACGAGCAGTACTTC.

This clone came up once. The V call is TRBV15, the J call TRBJ2-1; perhaps TRBD1 as D (5 bases). The CDR3 spans 15 residues. V dropped 1 base and J dropped 0 bases, with 7 bases sitting between them. In germline, CDR1 is LNHNV, CDR2 YYDKDF (reference sequence). The CDR3 DNA reads as TGTGCCACCAGCAGAGGGGGCGGCTCCTACAATGAGCAGTTCTTC. It codes for CATSRGGGSYNEQFF.

The chain carries TRBV2 and TRBJ2-5, with 7 bases identical to TRBD1. CDR1 is SNHLY and CDR2 is FYNNEI in the germline V gene. The CDR3 is 14 amino acids. The ends lost 7 bases at V and 2 bases at J; junction bases unmatched: 7. The CDR3 is CASIRQGLQETQYF. The CDR3 region has the DNA TGTGCCAGCATCAGACAGGGATTACAAGAGACCCAGTACTTC.

This chain links TRBV6-6 with TRBJ2-3, with D tentatively TRBD1 (6 bases). Germline V gene sequence: CDR1 MNHNY, CDR2 SVGAGI (reference sequence). The CDR3 is 12 amino acids. Trimming left V 4 bases short and J 6 bases short, with 8 bases between. The CDR3 region has the DNA TGTGCCAGCAGTTCGCAGGGGGATACGCAGTATTTT. Encoded protein: CASSSQGDTQYF.

The chain carries TRBV27 and TRBJ1-3, with 7 nucleotides matching TRBD1. V trimming: 7 bases; J trimming: 1 base; junction bases outside the gene matches: 1. This CDR3 contains 13 residues. CDR1 and CDR2 from the germline V gene are MNHEY and SMNVEV (reference sequence). The CDR3 loop reads CASKQGSGNTIYF. The CDR3 DNA follows: TGTGCCAGCAAACAGGGGTCTGGAAACACCATATATTTT.